This T cell receptor beta chain is drawn from a study of T cell responses to AZD1222 COVID-19 vaccine. Study results and caveats: The repertoires were collected only after the peak T cell response. After two AZD1222 doses, spike-specific TCR breadth and depth rose versus day 0. Baseline serology detected seropositivity in only 5 or 6 AZD1222 recipients. Reportedly, nearly half of unique spike TCRs recognized epitopes outside B.1.351/B.1.1.7 mutations.

The CDR3 loop spans 12 amino acids. The V gene's germline CDR1 is MNHEY and CDR2 SMNVEV (reference sequence). Trimming removed 5 bases from V and 6 bases from J, with 10 bases in between. This clone was observed a single time. Its antigen is not known. Generated by immunoSEQ multiplex PCR, the TCRdb table keeps only in-frame clones and is missing some. This sample has 150,000 to 200,000 clones, with around 88% found just once. The TCR comes from an adult who received the AZD1222 COVID-19 vaccine. The source material was peripheral blood, sampled 28 days after the second AZD1222 dose. The V call is TRBV27, the J call TRBJ1-2; D gene uncertain. Here the CDR3 reads CASSPPYDGYTF. DNA of the CDR3: TGTGCCAGCAGTCCCCCCTACGATGGCTACACCTTC.